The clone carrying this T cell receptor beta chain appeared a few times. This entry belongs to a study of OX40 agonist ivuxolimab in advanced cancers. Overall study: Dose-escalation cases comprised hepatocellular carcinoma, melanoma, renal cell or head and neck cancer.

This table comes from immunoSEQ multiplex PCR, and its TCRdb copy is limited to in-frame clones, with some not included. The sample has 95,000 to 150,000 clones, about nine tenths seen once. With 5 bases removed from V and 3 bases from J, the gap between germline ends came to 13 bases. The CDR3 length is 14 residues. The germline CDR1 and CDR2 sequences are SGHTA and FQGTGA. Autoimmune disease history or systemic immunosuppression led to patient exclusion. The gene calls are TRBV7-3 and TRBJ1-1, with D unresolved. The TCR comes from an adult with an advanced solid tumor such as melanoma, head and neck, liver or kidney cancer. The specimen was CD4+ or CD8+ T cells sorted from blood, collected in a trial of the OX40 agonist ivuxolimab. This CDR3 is CASSPGHTDTEAFF. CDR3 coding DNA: TGTGCCAGCAGCCCCGGGCACACCGACACTGAAGCTTTCTTT.